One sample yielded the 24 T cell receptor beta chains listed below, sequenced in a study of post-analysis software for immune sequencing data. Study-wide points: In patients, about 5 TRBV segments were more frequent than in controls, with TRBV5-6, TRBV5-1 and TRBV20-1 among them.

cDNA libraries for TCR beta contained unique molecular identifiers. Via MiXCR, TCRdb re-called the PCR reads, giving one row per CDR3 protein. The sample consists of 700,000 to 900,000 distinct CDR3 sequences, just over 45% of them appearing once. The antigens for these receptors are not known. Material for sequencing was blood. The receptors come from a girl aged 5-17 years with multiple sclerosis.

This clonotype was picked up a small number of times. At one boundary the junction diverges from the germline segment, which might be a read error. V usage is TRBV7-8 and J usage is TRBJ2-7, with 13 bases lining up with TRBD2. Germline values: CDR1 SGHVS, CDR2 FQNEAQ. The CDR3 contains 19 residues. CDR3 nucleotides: TGTGCCGGCAGCCTCCACGGACTAGCGGGAGCGGTAACTCGGTACGAGCAGTACTTC. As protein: CAGSLHGLAGAVTRYEQYF.

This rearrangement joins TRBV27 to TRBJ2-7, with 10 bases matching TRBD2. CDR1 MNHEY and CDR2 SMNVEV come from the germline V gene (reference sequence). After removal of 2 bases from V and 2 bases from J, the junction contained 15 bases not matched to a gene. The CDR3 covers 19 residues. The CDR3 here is CASSLLQTSGPSEAYEQYF. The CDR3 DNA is TGTGCCAGCAGTTTACTTCAGACTAGCGGGCCCTCTGAGGCCTACGAGCAGTACTTC.

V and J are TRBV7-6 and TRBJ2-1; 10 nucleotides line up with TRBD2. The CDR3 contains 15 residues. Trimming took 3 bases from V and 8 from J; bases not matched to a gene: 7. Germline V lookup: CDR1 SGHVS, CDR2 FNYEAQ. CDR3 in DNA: TGTGCCAGCAGCTTCAAGGCTAGCGGGAGTGATGAGCAGTTCTTC. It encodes CASSFKASGSDEQFF.

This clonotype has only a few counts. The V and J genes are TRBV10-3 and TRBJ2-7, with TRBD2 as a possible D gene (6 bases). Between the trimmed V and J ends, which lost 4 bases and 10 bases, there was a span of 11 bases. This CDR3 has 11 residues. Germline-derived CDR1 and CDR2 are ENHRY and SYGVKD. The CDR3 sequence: CAISGRGSQYF. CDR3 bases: TGTGCCATCAGTGGTCGGGGGAGCCAGTACTTC.

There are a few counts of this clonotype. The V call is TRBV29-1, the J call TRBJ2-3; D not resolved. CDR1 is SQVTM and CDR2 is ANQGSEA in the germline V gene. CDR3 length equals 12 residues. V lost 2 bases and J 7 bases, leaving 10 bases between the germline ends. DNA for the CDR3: TGCAGCGTTGAAAAGCAGAGGCATACGCAGTATTTT. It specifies CSVEKQRHTQYF.

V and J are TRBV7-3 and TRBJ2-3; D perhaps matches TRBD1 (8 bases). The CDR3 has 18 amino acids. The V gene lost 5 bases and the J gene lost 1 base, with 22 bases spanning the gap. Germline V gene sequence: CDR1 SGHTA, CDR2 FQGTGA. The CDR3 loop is CASSHGPQGGVGTDTQYF. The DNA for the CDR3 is TGTGCCAGCAGCCACGGACCACAGGGGGGGGTAGGCACAGATACGCAGTATTTT.

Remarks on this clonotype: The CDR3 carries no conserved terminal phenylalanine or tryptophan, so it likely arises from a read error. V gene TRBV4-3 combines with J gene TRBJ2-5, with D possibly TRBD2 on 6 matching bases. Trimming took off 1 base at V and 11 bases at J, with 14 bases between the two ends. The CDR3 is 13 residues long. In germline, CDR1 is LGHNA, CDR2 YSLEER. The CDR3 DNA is TGCGCCAGCAGCCAAGTATCCGGGACTGAGCAGTACTGC. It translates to CASSQVSGTEQYC.

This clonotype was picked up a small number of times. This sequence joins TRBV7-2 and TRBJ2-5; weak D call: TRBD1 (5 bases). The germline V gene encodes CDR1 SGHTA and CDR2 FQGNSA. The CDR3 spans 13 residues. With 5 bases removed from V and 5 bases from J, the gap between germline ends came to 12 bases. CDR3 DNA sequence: TGTGCCAGCAGCGCACGTAAGGGGGAGACCCAGTACTTC. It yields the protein CASSARKGETQYF.

CDR3 sequence reads: CASSPTGGSGNTEAFF. In DNA, the CDR3 is TGTGCCAGCAGTCCTACGGGGGGATCGGGGAACACTGAAGCTTTCTTT. The chain uses TRBV12-3 or TRBV12-4 and TRBJ1-1; D is possibly TRBD1 (5 bases). Trimming took off 5 bases at V and 1 base at J, with 17 bases between the two ends. CDR3 length: 16 residues.

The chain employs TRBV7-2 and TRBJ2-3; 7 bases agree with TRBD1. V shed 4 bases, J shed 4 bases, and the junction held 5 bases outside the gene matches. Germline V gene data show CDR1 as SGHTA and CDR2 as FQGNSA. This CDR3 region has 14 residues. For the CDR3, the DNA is TGTGCCAGCAGCTCCCGTCAGGGGGCAGATACGCAGTATTTT. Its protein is CASSSRQGADTQYF.

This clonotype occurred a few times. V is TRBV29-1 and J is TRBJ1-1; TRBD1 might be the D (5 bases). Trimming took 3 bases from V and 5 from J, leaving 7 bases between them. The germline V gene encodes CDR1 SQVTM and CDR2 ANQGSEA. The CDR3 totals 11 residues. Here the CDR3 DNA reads TGCAGCGTTGAGGGGGTTACTGAAGCTTTCTTT. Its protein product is CSVEGVTEAFF.

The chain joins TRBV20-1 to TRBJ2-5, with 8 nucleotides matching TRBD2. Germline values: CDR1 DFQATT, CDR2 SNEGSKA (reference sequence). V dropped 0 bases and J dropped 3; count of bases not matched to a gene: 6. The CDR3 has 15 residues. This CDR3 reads CSARDVGAGEETQYF. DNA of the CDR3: TGCAGTGCTAGAGATGTAGGAGCGGGAGAAGAGACCCAGTACTTC.

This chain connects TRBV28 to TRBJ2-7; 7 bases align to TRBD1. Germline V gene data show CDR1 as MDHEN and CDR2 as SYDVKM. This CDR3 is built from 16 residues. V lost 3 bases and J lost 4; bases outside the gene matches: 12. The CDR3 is CASSFEGQGVRYEQYF. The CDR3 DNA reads TGTGCCAGCAGTTTTGAGGGGCAGGGGGTAAGGTACGAGCAGTACTTC. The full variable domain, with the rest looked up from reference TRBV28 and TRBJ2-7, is DVKVTQSSRYLVKRTGEKVFLECVQDMDHENMFWYRQDPGLGLRLIYFSYDVKMKEKGDIPEGYSVSREKKERFSLILESASTNQTSMYLCASSFEGQGVRYEQYFGPGTRLTVT.

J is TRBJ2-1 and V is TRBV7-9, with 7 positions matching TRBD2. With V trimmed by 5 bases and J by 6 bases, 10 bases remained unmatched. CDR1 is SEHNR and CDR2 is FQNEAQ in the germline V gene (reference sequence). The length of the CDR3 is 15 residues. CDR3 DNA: TGTGCCAGCAGCCATCGGACTAGACCCACCAATGAGCAGTTCTTC. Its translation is CASSHRTRPTNEQFF.

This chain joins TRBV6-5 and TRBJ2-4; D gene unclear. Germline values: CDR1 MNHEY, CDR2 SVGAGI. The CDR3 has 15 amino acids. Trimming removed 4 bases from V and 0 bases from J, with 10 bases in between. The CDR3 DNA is TGTGCCAGCAGTTCTACCGGTTTAGCCAAAAACATTCAGTACTTC. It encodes CASSSTGLAKNIQYF.

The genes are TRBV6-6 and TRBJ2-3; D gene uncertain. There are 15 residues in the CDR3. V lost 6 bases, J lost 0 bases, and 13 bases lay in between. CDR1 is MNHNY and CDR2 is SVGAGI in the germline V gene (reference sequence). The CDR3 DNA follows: TGTGCCAGCAGCCAAAAGACCCCTAGCACAGATACGCAGTATTTT. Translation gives CASSQKTPSTDTQYF.

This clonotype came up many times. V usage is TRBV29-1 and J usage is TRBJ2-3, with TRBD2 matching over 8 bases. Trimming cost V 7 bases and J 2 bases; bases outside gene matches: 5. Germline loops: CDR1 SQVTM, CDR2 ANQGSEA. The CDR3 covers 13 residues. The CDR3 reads CSEKAGATDTQYF. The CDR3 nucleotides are TGCAGCGAAAAAGCGGGAGCCACAGATACGCAGTATTTT.

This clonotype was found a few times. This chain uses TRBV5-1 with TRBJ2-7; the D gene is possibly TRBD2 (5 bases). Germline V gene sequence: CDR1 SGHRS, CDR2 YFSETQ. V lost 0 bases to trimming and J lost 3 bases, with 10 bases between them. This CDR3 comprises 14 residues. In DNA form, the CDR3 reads TGCGCCAGCAGCTTGGGAGGGTTTTACTACGAGCAGTACTTC. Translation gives CASSLGGFYYEQYF.

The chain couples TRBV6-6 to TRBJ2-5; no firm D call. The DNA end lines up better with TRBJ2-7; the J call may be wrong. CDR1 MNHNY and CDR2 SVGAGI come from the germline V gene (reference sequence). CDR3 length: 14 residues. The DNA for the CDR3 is TGTGCCAGCACCTCCGAGGCCCAGCTGTCCGAGCAGTACTTC. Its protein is CASTSEAQLSEQYF.

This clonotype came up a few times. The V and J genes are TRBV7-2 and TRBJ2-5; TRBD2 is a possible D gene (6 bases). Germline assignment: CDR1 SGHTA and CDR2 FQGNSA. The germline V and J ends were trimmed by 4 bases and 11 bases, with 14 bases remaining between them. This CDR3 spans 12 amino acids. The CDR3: CASSSQPREQYF. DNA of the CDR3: TGTGCCAGCAGCTCCCAACCCCGGGAGCAGTACTTC.

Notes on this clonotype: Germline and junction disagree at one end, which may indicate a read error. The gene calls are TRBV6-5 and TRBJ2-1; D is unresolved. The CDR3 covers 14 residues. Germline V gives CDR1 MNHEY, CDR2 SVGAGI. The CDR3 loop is CASSYGRSHNEQFF. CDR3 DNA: TGTGCCAGCAGTTACGGCCGCTCCCACAATGAGCAGTTCTTC.

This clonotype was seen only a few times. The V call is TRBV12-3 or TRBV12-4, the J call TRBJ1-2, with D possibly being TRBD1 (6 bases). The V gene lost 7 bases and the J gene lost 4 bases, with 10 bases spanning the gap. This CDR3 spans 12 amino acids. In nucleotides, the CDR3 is TGTGCCAGCAAACAGGGTACCTATGGCTACACCTTC. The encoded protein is CASKQGTYGYTF.

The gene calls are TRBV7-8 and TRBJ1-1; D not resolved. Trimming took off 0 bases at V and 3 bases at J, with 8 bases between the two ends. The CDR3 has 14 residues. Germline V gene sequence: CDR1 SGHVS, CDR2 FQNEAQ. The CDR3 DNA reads TGTGCCAGCAGCTTAGCGTGGTCGGACACTGAAGCTTTCTTT. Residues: CASSLAWSDTEAFF.

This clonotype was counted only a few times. Written as DNA, the CDR3 is TGCAGTGCTAGACCCCGGGTAGCGGGAATCCACGAGCAGTACTTC. The encoded protein is CSARPRVAGIHEQYF. The rearrangement uses TRBV20-1 and TRBJ2-5; 8 bases fit TRBD2. The better agreement between TRBJ2-7 and the DNA end casts doubt on the J call. CDR3 length: 15 residues. Per the germline V gene, CDR1 is DFQATT and CDR2 is SNEGSKA (reference sequence).